This passage covers 10 T cell receptor beta chains from one sample sequenced in a study of shared clonotypes between healthy human individuals. Clones were sequenced by immunoSEQ multiplex PCR, and TCRdb holds only the in-frame ones, with some missing. The sample has around 940,000 clones, around 80% seen once. Input material: memory CD4+ T cells sorted from blood. Subset specified: CD45RA-negative fraction. The receptors shown here come from a man between 18 and 29 years old in good health.

This rearrangement joins TRBV13 to TRBJ2-2; D possibly corresponds to TRBD2 (5 bases). Trimming cost V 1 base and J 1 base, with 10 bases left between them. CDR3 size: 16 residues. CDR1 is PRHDT and CDR2 is FYEKMQ in the germline V gene (reference sequence). The CDR3 loop reads CASSLEQRRNTGELFF. DNA for the CDR3: TGTGCCAGCAGCTTAGAGCAGCGGAGGAACACCGGGGAGCTGTTTTTT.

This sequence joins TRBV5-1 and TRBJ2-7, with 9 bases that match TRBD1. The germline CDR1 and CDR2 sequences are SGHRS and YFSETQ. V lost 4 bases and J lost 4; bases outside the gene matches: 3. This CDR3 spans 13 amino acids. The CDR3 sequence: CASSVTGGYEQYF. CDR3 nucleotide sequence: TGCGCCAGCAGCGTGACAGGGGGGTACGAGCAGTACTTC.

J is TRBJ2-7 and V is TRBV4-1, with 7 bases aligning to TRBD1. Germline V gene lookup returns CDR1 MGHRA and CDR2 YSYEKL. Trimming took 1 base from V and 3 from J; bases not matched to a gene: 3. This CDR3 has 14 residues. The CDR3 sequence: CASSQGQGDYEQYF. The CDR3 region has the DNA TGCGCCAGCAGCCAAGGGCAGGGGGACTACGAGCAGTACTTC.

The rearrangement joins TRBV7-8 to TRBJ2-7, with D possibly matching TRBD2 (5 bases). There are 14 residues in the CDR3. Trimming left V 5 bases short and J 4 bases short, with 15 bases between. Germline CDR1 and CDR2: SGHVS and FQNEAQ. The CDR3 DNA is TGTGCCAGCAGCCCAGCCGGGCTAGCTTACGAGCAGTACTTC. Its translation: CASSPAGLAYEQYF.

This clone was counted between two and nine times. This chain joins TRBV10-2 and TRBJ1-6; D not resolved. The ends were cut back, 6 bases at V and 7 bases at J, with 19 bases in the middle. The germline V gene encodes CDR1 WSHSY and CDR2 SAAADI. There are 16 residues in the CDR3. The chain's CDR3 is CASRAPDRNENSPLHF. The CDR3 coding sequence is TGCGCCAGCAGGGCCCCCGACCGGAACGAAAATTCACCCCTCCACTTT.

The V gene is TRBV10-2, the J gene TRBJ1-5; 7 bases fit TRBD1. The trim removed 3 bases at V and 0 bases at J, leaving 11 bases unmatched. CDR3 length: 18 residues. The germline V gene has CDR1 WSHSY and CDR2 SAAADI. CDR3 residues: CASSDGGQKLYSNQPQHF. The CDR3 coding sequence is TGCGCCAGCAGTGATGGGGGACAGAAACTTTATAGCAATCAGCCCCAGCATTTT.

The gene calls are TRBV5-8 and TRBJ2-1; D is unclear. The ends were cut back, 7 bases at V and 9 bases at J, with 11 bases in the middle. CDR3 length: 11 amino acids. The germline CDR1 and CDR2 sequences are SGHTS and YDEGEE. The CDR3 protein is CASRTIFEQFF. The DNA for the CDR3 is TGTGCCAGCCGGACGATCTTTGAGCAGTTCTTC.

This chain uses TRBV7-2 with TRBJ2-7; TRBD2 agrees at 7 bases. The CDR3 length is 14 residues. The germline gives CDR1 SGHTA, CDR2 FQGNSA. V was pared by 3 bases and J by 9 bases, with 11 bases of the junction left unmatched. Written as DNA, the CDR3 is TGTGCCAGCAGCTTTTATCCGGGAGGTCTTTCGCAGTACTTC. It translates to CASSFYPGGLSQYF.

This chain connects TRBV13 to TRBJ1-5; D unresolved. CDR1 is PRHDT and CDR2 is FYEKMQ in the germline V gene (reference sequence). The CDR3 covers 14 residues. V was pared by 2 bases and J by 2 bases, with 7 bases between. CDR3 in amino acids: CASSLRQGNQPQHF. The DNA of the CDR3 is TGTGCCAGCAGCTTAAGGCAGGGCAATCAGCCCCAGCATTTT.

The chain joins TRBV12-5 to TRBJ2-1; D unresolved. CDR1 and CDR2 (germline): LGHNT, FRNRAP. This CDR3 has 13 residues. Trimming left V 1 base short and J 7 bases short, with 8 bases between. As DNA, the CDR3 is TGTGCTAGTGGTTTGGCCGGCCTTAATGAGCAGTTCTTC. Protein sequence: CASGLAGLNEQFF. The whole variable domain, remainder taken from reference TRBV12-5 and TRBJ2-1, is DARVTQTPRHKVTEMGQEVTMRCQPILGHNTVFWYRQTMMQGLELLAYFRNRAPLDDSGMPKDRFSAEMPDATLATLKIQPSEPRDSAVYFCASGLAGLNEQFFGPGTRLTVL.